Below are 27 T cell receptor beta chains sequenced from a single sample in a study of CD8+CD57+ T cells in acquired aplastic anemia. For CDR3 and TCR beta VDJ profiling, genomic DNA was the template used. In TCRdb, the reads were re-called with MiXCR into one record per CDR3 protein. The sample lists a few hundred thousand distinct CDR3 sequences, roughly 45% occurring once. The patients chosen for sequencing had shown expansion of CD8+CD57+ cells (detected by flow cytometry). The sequencing sample was made of sorted CD4+, CD8+, or CD8+CD57+ T cells (not recorded which) from PBMCs. The receptors come from a human donor with aplastic anemia.

The chain is built from TRBV7-9 and TRBJ1-2, with 8 nucleotides matching TRBD1. Germline-derived CDR1 and CDR2 are SEHNR and FQNEAQ (reference sequence). This CDR3 region has 17 residues. V gave up 0 bases and J gave up 1 base; unmatched junction bases: 7. The CDR3 nucleotides are TGTGCCAGCAGCTTAGCTCAGGGGGCGAAGGGTAACTATGGCTACACCTTC. Translating gives CASSLAQGAKGNYGYTF.

The chain has TRBV15 and TRBJ2-1; weak D call: TRBD1 (7 bases). The CDR3 is made up of 14 amino acids. The V and J ends lost 1 base and 9 bases respectively, with 13 bases between them. Germline V gene data show CDR1 as LNHNV and CDR2 as YYDKDF (reference sequence). CDR3 protein: CATSRGTEGAEQFF. Written as DNA, the CDR3 is TGTGCCACCAGCAGAGGGACGGAGGGGGCTGAGCAGTTCTTC.

This chain uses TRBV3-1 with TRBJ1-5; D remains ambiguous. CDR3 length equals 18 residues. The V end lost 5 bases, the J end lost 6 bases, and 26 bases lay between the germline ends. CDR1 and CDR2 (germline): LGHDT, YNNKEL (reference sequence). CDR3: CASSVERGGSGIGQPQHF. CDR3 sequence (DNA): TGTGCCAGCAGCGTAGAACGTGGCGGGTCGGGGATTGGTCAGCCCCAGCATTTT.

The chain employs TRBV7-9 and TRBJ1-2; 9 bases fit TRBD1. The CDR3 contains 15 residues. Germline V lookup: CDR1 SEHNR, CDR2 FQNEAQ (reference sequence). The V and J ends lost 5 bases and 4 bases, in that order; junction bases with no gene match: 8. The CDR3 protein is CASSRTGAQSYGYTF. CDR3 DNA: TGTGCCAGCAGCCGGACAGGGGCCCAAAGCTATGGCTACACCTTC. The whole variable domain, filled in from reference TRBV7-9 and TRBJ1-2, reads DTGVSQNPRHKITKRGQNVTFRCDPISEHNRLYWYRQTLGQGPEFLTYFQNEAQLEKSRLLSDRFSAERPKGSFSTLEIQRTEQGDSAMYLCASSRTGAQSYGYTFGSGTRLTVV.

This clonotype was recorded a few times. The chain couples TRBV6-2 or TRBV6-3 to TRBJ2-4; 7 bases agree with TRBD1. The V gene end was trimmed by 6 bases and the J gene end by 7 bases; junction bases not matched to a gene: 12. Germline loops: CDR1 MNHEY, CDR2 SVGEGT. CDR3 length: 15 amino acids. The CDR3 is CASSPLGGHGNIQYF. The CDR3 DNA follows: TGTGCCAGCAGCCCCCTAGGGGGCCATGGGAACATTCAGTACTTC.

This clonotype was recorded a few times. V and J are TRBV28 and TRBJ1-4; 7 bases are a match to TRBD1. The germline CDR1 and CDR2 sequences are MDHEN and SYDVKM. The CDR3 spans 16 residues. V lost 5 bases to trimming and J lost 0 bases; unmatched junction nucleotides: 6. The CDR3 reads CASSIGQAATNEKLFF. CDR3 DNA sequence: TGTGCCAGCAGTATTGGACAGGCCGCAACTAATGAAAAACTGTTTTTT.

The chain carries TRBV9 and TRBJ2-3; D not certain. The CDR3 is 15 amino acids. From germline, CDR1 is SGDLS and CDR2 YYNGEE. V was cut by 3 bases and J by 0 bases, with 11 bases left in between. This CDR3 reads CASSAEAASTDTQYF. CDR3 coding DNA: TGTGCCAGCAGCGCTGAGGCTGCTAGCACAGATACGCAGTATTTT.

The chain couples TRBV7-6 to TRBJ1-6; D gene ambiguous. With 1 base removed from V and 10 bases from J, the gap between germline ends came to 14 bases. This CDR3 has 15 amino acids. Germline V gene data show CDR1 as SGHVS and CDR2 as FNYEAQ. CDR3 nucleotide sequence: TGTGCCAGCAGCTTAGTTCGGGATCTTAACTCACCCCTCCACTTT. Encoded protein: CASSLVRDLNSPLHF.

Notes on this clonotype: A much larger clone lies a single base off, so this may be a read error. The rearrangement links TRBV5-4 to TRBJ2-1, with TRBD2 identical over 7 bases. Germline-derived CDR1 and CDR2 are SGHNT and YYREEE (reference sequence). The CDR3 contains 15 residues. V trimming: 7 bases; J trimming: 3 bases; junction bases outside the gene matches: 10. CDR3: CASCNGGKIYNEQFF. As DNA, the CDR3 is TGTGCCAGCTGCAACGGGGGGAAGATCTACAATGAGCAGTTCTTC. The full variable domain, its missing parts supplied by reference TRBV5-4 and TRBJ2-1, is ETGVTQSPTHLIKTRGQQVTLRCSSQSGHNTVSWYQQALGQGPQFIFQYYREEENGRGNFPPRFSGLQFPNYSSELNVNALELDDSALYLCASCNGGKIYNEQFFGPGTRLTVL.

In this sample, this clonotype turned up a few times. This may arise from a read error, as a much more abundant clone is one base away. The chain is built from TRBV19 and TRBJ1-1; no definite D call. This CDR3 contains 15 residues. The V gene's germline CDR1 is LNHDA and CDR2 SQIVND (reference sequence). CDR3 nucleotides: TGTGCCGGTAGTATAGAATGGAGGCAGCACACTGAAGCTTTCTTT. Protein: CAGSIEWRQHTEAFF.

This clonotype has a count of ten or more. This chain joins TRBV5-6 and TRBJ1-6, with a possible D match to TRBD1 (6 bases). V lost 0 bases and J lost 0, with 13 bases in between. The CDR3 contains 18 residues. Germline CDR1 reads SGHDT; CDR2 reads YYEEEE. CDR3 nucleotide sequence: TGTGCCAGCAGCTTGGGGGGGCCTCTAAGCTCCTATAATTCACCCCTCCACTTT. Translation gives CASSLGGPLSSYNSPLHF.

In this sample, this clonotype turned up many times. The V and J genes are TRBV28 and TRBJ1-1; D may be TRBD1 (5 bases). Per germline, CDR1 MDHEN and CDR2 SYDVKM. The length of the CDR3 is 15 residues. Trimming stripped 5 bases from V and 3 bases from J, with 16 bases between. The CDR3 region is CASSPPLNRYTEAFF. CDR3 DNA sequence: TGTGCCAGCAGTCCCCCATTGAACAGGTACACTGAAGCTTTCTTT. The variable domain in full, with the rest retrieved from reference TRBV28 and TRBJ1-1, is DVKVTQSSRYLVKRTGEKVFLECVQDMDHENMFWYRQDPGLGLRLIYFSYDVKMKEKGDIPEGYSVSREKKERFSLILESASTNQTSMYLCASSPPLNRYTEAFFGQGTRLTVV.

This clonotype was seen at least ten times. V usage is TRBV11-2 and J usage is TRBJ2-6; the D is unclear. The CDR3 has 16 amino acids. Germline CDR1 SGHAT, CDR2 FQNNGV. Trimming left V 4 bases short and J 2 bases short, with 12 bases between. For the CDR3, the DNA is TGTGCCAGCAGCTCTCGGAAGGACGCTGGGGCCAACGTCCTGACTTTC. It is translated as CASSSRKDAGANVLTF.

Ten or more counts support this clonotype. The gene calls are TRBV7-2 and TRBJ2-7; D is unresolved. V was shortened by 5 bases and J by 4 bases, with 9 bases between the two germline ends. CDR3 length: 12 residues. Germline V gene sequence: CDR1 SGHTA, CDR2 FQGNSA. CDR3 DNA sequence: TGTGCCAGCAGCCTAGTAACGTACGAGCAGTACTTC. Translated, it gives CASSLVTYEQYF.

At least ten counts were recorded for this clonotype. V and J are TRBV7-2 and TRBJ2-3, with D possibly TRBD2 on 5 matching bases. V was shortened by 1 base and J by 6 bases, with 14 bases between the two germline ends. Germline loops: CDR1 SGHTA, CDR2 FQGNSA. The CDR3 extends over 15 amino acids. CDR3 nucleotide sequence: TGTGCCAGCAGCTTAGTTGGCGGAACGGGGGATACGCAGTATTTT. As protein: CASSLVGGTGDTQYF.

This clonotype was observed a handful of times. The V call is TRBV3-1, the J call TRBJ2-5, with TRBD2 matching 13 bases. CDR1 is LGHDT, CDR2 YNNKEL, per germline (reference sequence). This CDR3 has 15 amino acids. V was pared by 6 bases and J by 5 bases, with 6 bases of the junction left unmatched. The CDR3 DNA sequence: TGTGCCAGCAGTCAACTAGCGGGGGGGCGGGAGACCCAGTACTTC. Translation gives CASSQLAGGRETQYF.

Notes on this clonotype: A junction boundary mismatches the germline segment, possibly from a read error. This rearrangement joins TRBV5-1 to TRBJ1-2; 10 nucleotides agree with TRBD1. The germline CDR1 and CDR2 sequences are SGHRS and YFSETQ. The CDR3 length is 15 residues. The CDR3 region is CAGSPEGQGSDGYTF. As DNA, the CDR3 is TGCGCCGGCAGCCCCGAGGGACAGGGGAGTGATGGCTACACCTTC.

The V and J genes are TRBV29-1 and TRBJ2-7, with D possibly TRBD2 on 7 matching bases. The length of the CDR3 is 11 residues. V lost 6 bases and J 5 bases, leaving 11 bases between the germline ends. Per germline, CDR1 SQVTM and CDR2 ANQGSEA. The CDR3 nucleotides are TGCAGCGTAAGGGGGGGCCACGAGCAGTACTTC. It encodes CSVRGGHEQYF.

The chain joins TRBV7-3 to TRBJ2-5, with 12 bases matching TRBD2. The CDR3 runs 16 residues. In germline, CDR1 is SGHTA, CDR2 FQGTGA. The ends lost 4 bases at V and 1 base at J; junction bases unmatched: 4. The CDR3 reads CASSSRTSGVQETQYF. CDR3 sequence (DNA): TGTGCCAGCAGCTCCAGGACTAGCGGGGTCCAAGAGACCCAGTACTTC.

V is TRBV2 and J is TRBJ2-5; the match to TRBD2 covers 8 bases. Germline CDR1 is SNHLY and CDR2 is FYNNEI. This CDR3 spans 14 amino acids. J lost 3 bases, V lost 4 bases, and 4 bases had no gene match. The CDR3 DNA sequence: TGTGCCAGCAGTGTAGCGGGGAGGGAAGAGACCCAGTACTTC. Amino acid sequence: CASSVAGREETQYF.

This clonotype was recorded many times. The chain has TRBV7-9 and TRBJ2-7; no clear D gene. CDR3 length: 14 amino acids. CDR1 and CDR2 (germline): SEHNR, FQNEAQ (reference sequence). Trimming stripped 2 bases from V and 3 bases from J, with 11 bases between. As DNA, the CDR3 is TGTGCCAGCAGCTTACCGGCAGTCGGCTACGAGCAGTACTTC. Protein: CASSLPAVGYEQYF.

This rearrangement joins TRBV5-1 to TRBJ1-6; possible D gene TRBD1, 5 bases. V was trimmed by 0 bases and J by 7 bases, leaving 5 bases between them. The CDR3 extends over 13 amino acids. Per germline, CDR1 SGHRS and CDR2 YFSETQ. The CDR3 protein is CASSLEGNSPLHF. The CDR3 nucleotides are TGCGCCAGCAGCTTGGAGGGGAATTCACCCCTCCACTTT. Based on the CDR3 plus reference TRBV5-1 and TRBJ1-6, the full variable domain is KAGVTQTPRYLIKTRGQQVTLSCSPISGHRSVSWYQQTPGQGLQFLFEYFSETQRNKGNFPGRFSGRQFSNSRSEMNVSTLELGDSALYLCASSLEGNSPLHFGNGTRLTVT.

Details on this clonotype: Possible read error: a much larger clone is one base away. This chain connects TRBV11-2 to TRBJ2-7; D possibly corresponds to TRBD1 (6 bases). CDR1 and CDR2 (germline): SGHAT, FQNNGV. The CDR3 consists of 12 residues. In DNA, the CDR3 is TGTGCCAGCAGCTTAGATCTTGGGACACCCCTCTTC. As protein: CASSLDLGTPLF.

This clonotype has ten or more counts. The rearrangement uses TRBV7-2 and TRBJ1-2; a weak D match, TRBD1 (6 bases). Germline V gene sequence: CDR1 SGHTA, CDR2 FQGNSA. The CDR3 consists of 13 residues. Trimming removed 6 bases at V and 8 bases at J, with 16 bases between. The CDR3 region has the DNA TGTGCCAGCAGTAGACAGGAAGGAGAAGGCTACACCTTC. Its translation is CASSRQEGEGYTF.

The chain combines TRBV2 with TRBJ2-3; tentative D call: TRBD2 (6 bases). The germline V gene has CDR1 SNHLY and CDR2 FYNNEI. This CDR3 is 15 amino acids long. Between the trimmed V and J ends, which lost 3 bases and 3 bases, there was a span of 13 bases. The CDR3, as DNA: TGTGCCAGCAGTGAGTCGGGCGGGGAAACAGATACGCAGTATTTT. Residues: CASSESGGETDTQYF.

This clonotype was detected only a few times. The conserved closing phenylalanine or tryptophan is absent in this CDR3, likely reflecting a read error. The chain combines TRBV20-1 with TRBJ1-1; D unclear. Per the germline V gene, CDR1 is DFQATT and CDR2 is SNEGSKA (reference sequence). This CDR3 contains 14 residues. The CDR3 region is CSASYGSENTEAFY. As DNA, the CDR3 is TGCAGTGCTAGTTATGGGTCAGAGAACACTGAGGCTTTCTAT.

This clonotype came up many times. This rearrangement joins TRBV11-2 to TRBJ2-7; D gene uncertain. The CDR3 has 16 amino acids. Germline V lookup: CDR1 SGHAT, CDR2 FQNNGV. Trimming took 1 base from V and 3 from J, leaving 16 bases between them. CDR3 bases: TGTGCCAGCAGCTTAGGCCGCCCCTCGGCCATCTACGAGCAGTACTTC. Its translation is CASSLGRPSAIYEQYF.